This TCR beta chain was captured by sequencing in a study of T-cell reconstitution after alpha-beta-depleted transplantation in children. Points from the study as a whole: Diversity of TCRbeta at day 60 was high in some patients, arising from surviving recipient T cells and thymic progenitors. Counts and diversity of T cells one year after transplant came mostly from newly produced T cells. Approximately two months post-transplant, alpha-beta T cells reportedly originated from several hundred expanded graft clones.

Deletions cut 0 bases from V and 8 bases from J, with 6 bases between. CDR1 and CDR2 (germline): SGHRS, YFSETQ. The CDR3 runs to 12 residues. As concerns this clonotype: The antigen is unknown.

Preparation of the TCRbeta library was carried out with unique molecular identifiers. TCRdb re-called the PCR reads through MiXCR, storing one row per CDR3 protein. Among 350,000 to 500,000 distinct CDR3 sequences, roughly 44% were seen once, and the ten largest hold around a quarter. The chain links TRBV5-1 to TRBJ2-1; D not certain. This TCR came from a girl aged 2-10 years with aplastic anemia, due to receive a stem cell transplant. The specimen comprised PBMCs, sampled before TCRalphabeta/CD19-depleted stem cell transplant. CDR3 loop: CASSLVLDEQFF. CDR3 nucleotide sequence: TGCGCCAGCAGCTTGGTACTTGATGAGCAGTTCTTC.